These 6 T cell receptor beta chains were all obtained from the same sample, sequenced in a study of beta chain features in type 1 diabetes. The whole isolated RNA underwent reverse transcription, so sequencing captured expressed TCRB transcripts. The assay was immunoSEQ multiplex PCR, and TCRdb's table has in-frame clones only and misses some. The data contain about 370,000 clones, over 8.5% of them seen just once; the ten biggest clones take up roughly 0.6%. Which antigens these TCRs recognize remains unknown. Whole-study findings and limits: Type 1 diabetes patients showed a moderate but significant shortening of TCRB CDR3s in all four CD4+ subsets.

Sequencing used central memory CD4+ T cells from blood. Receptors originate from a man younger than 45 with type 1 diabetes.

Only a few counts were recorded for this clone. The chain couples TRBV27 to TRBJ1-1, with D possibly matching TRBD1 (5 bases). In germline, CDR1 is MNHEY, CDR2 SMNVEV (reference sequence). V was clipped by 8 bases and J by 2 bases, with 18 bases between them. The CDR3 loop spans 15 amino acids. The DNA for the CDR3 is TGTGCCAGCCGTACCCCCGACAGCCCAAACACTGAAGCTTTCTTT. Its translation: CASRTPDSPNTEAFF.

This clone showed up just a few times. V and J are TRBV6-4 and TRBJ1-2; TRBD1 aligns across 8 bases. Germline CDR1 is MRHNA and CDR2 is SNTAGT. V dropped 5 bases and J dropped 4; count of bases not matched to a gene: 12. This CDR3 is built from 16 residues. CDR3 sequence reads: CASSYDQGANSYGYTF. The DNA for the CDR3 is TGTGCCAGCAGTTACGATCAGGGGGCGAATTCCTATGGCTACACCTTC.

This clone was found many times. The V gene is TRBV18, the J gene TRBJ1-2; 9 bases agree with TRBD1. The CDR3 sequence is 15 residues long. V lost 0 bases to trimming and J lost 8 bases; unmatched junction nucleotides: 7. Germline V lookup: CDR1 KGHSH, CDR2 LQKENI. The CDR3 is CASSPPILQGAGYTF. The CDR3 DNA is TGTGCCAGCTCACCACCTATTCTACAGGGGGCGGGCTACACCTTC. Complete variable domain (other parts from reference TRBV18 and TRBJ1-2): NAGVMQNPRHLVRRRGQEARLRCSPMKGHSHVYWYRQLPEEGLKFMVYLQKENIIDESGMPKERFSAEFPKEGPSILRIQQVVRGDSAAYFCASSPPILQGAGYTFGSGTRLTVV.

This clone occurred a few times. The rearrangement uses TRBV7-6 and TRBJ1-4; 8 nucleotides line up with TRBD1. Losses at the gene ends were 6 bases for V and 8 bases for J; bases not matched to a gene: 5. Germline CDR1 and CDR2: SGHVS and FNYEAQ. This CDR3 is 13 amino acids long. CDR3 nucleotide sequence: TGTGCCAGCAGAAGGACAGGGAGCGAAAAACTGTTTTTT. It codes for CASRRTGSEKLFF. Full variable domain (remainder filled in from reference TRBV7-6 and TRBJ1-4): GAGVSQSPRYKVTKRGQDVALRCDPISGHVSLYWYRQALGQGPEFLTYFNYEAQQDKSGLPNDRFSAERPEGSISTLTIQRTEQRDSAMYRCASRRTGSEKLFFGSGTQLSVL.

In regard to this clone: The junction shows a germline mismatch at one end, possibly a read error. This chain links TRBV6-1 with TRBJ1-2; TRBD1 matches at 10 bases. Germline V gene sequence: CDR1 MNHNS, CDR2 SASEGT. This CDR3 comprises 13 residues. The CDR3 nucleotides read TGTGCCATCAGTGACAGGGGGCGCGATGGCTACACCTTC. This gives the protein CAISDRGRDGYTF.

This clone was counted many times. Additional DNA sequences in this sample encode the identical CDR3. The rearrangement links TRBV5-8 to TRBJ2-1; D not resolved. The germline V gene encodes CDR1 SGHTS and CDR2 YDEGEE. With 3 bases removed from V and 4 bases from J, the gap between germline ends came to 2 bases. This CDR3 region has 11 residues. CDR3 sequence (DNA): TGTGCCAGCAGCTCATACAATGAGCAGTTCTTC. Protein: CASSSYNEQFF.